The source of this TCR beta chain is a study of T cell changes during pregnancy in multiple sclerosis. In its sample, this clone was seen many times. V lost 4 bases and J lost 12, with 16 bases in between. The CDR3 spans 12 residues. From germline, CDR1 is SGHNT and CDR2 YYREEE (reference sequence). Assay: immunoSEQ multiplex PCR; the TCRdb copy retains only in-frame clones and omits some. The repertoire holds fewer than 55,000 clones, approximately 90% seen once, with more than 5% in the top ten. The receptor was derived from a female donor in good health, enrolled as a control in a pregnancy study. Sequenced here: CD8+ T cells from peripheral blood mononuclear cells, sampled after pregnancy. The chain joins TRBV5-4 to TRBJ1-2; D is perhaps TRBD1 (5 bases). CDR3 nucleotides: TGTGCCAGCAGCGACGACAGTCAGGAGCACACCTTC. It translates to CASSDDSQEHTF.